Listed below are T cell receptor beta chains from one sample, sequenced in a study of blood T cell repertoires in COVID-19. Profiling relied on immunoSEQ multiplex PCR, and the TCRdb table lists in-frame clones only, not all of them. The top ten clones hold approximately 4.8% of a sample with around 200,000 clones, 65% to 90% of them seen once. Sequencing was performed on PBMCs or T cells enriched from blood (not recorded which). Receptors originate from a woman aged 25-40 years who had been exposed to COVID-19. Both conserved end residues are part of each CDR3. The D gene is left open where the match is weak. Clone size appears in some rows only: once, few, many, or a class for an expanded clone.

v_gene: TRBV7-2
abundance: -
j_gene: TRBJ1-2
d_gene: -
CDR3nt: TGTGCCAGCAGCTTTGGTGACGTCGGGGGCTACACCTTC
CDR3aa: CASSFGDVGGYTF

v_gene: TRBV11-2
abundance: once
j_gene: TRBJ2-3
d_gene: -
CDR3nt: TGTGCCAGCAGCCCCCCAATGAGGCCAGATACGCAGTATTTT
CDR3aa: CASSPPMRPDTQYF

v_gene: TRBV14
abundance: -
j_gene: TRBJ1-1
d_gene: TRBD1
CDR3nt: TGTGCCAGCAGCCAAGGATACTTCCCAGGGGGCGATGGGGAGGCTTTCTTT
CDR3aa: CASSQGYFPGGDGEAFF

v_gene: TRBV10-1
abundance: few
j_gene: TRBJ1-3
d_gene: TRBD1
CDR3nt: TGCGCCAGCAGTTTGGACAGGGTTGAAAACACCATATATTTT
CDR3aa: CASSLDRVENTIYF

v_gene: TRBV7-2
abundance: -
j_gene: TRBJ2-7
d_gene: TRBD1
CDR3nt: TGTGCCAGCAGCCCCTATCCGGGACAGGGGGCCCACGAGCAGTACTTC
CDR3aa: CASSPYPGQGAHEQYF

v_gene: TRBV2
abundance: -
j_gene: TRBJ1-6
d_gene: TRBD1
CDR3nt: TGTGCCAGCAGTGGACAGGGAGCATCACCCCTCCACTTT
CDR3aa: CASSGQGASPLHF

v_gene: TRBV7-3
abundance: -
j_gene: TRBJ2-3
d_gene: TRBD2
CDR3nt: TGTGTCAGCAGCTCCCAAAGGGGACTAGCAATGTACGCAGTATTT
CDR3aa: CVSSSQRGLAMYAVF

v_gene: TRBV15
abundance: -
j_gene: TRBJ1-5
d_gene: -
CDR3nt: TGTGCCACCAGCAGAGGGGAGGGTTGGAGCAATCAGCCCCAGCATTTT
CDR3aa: CATSRGEGWSNQPQHF

v_gene: TRBV3-1/TRBV3-2
abundance: -
j_gene: TRBJ1-6
d_gene: -
CDR3nt: TGTGCCAGCAGTCAGGGAGGCTTGTTGAATTCACCCCTCCACTTT
CDR3aa: CASSQGGLLNSPLHF

v_gene: TRBV4-2
abundance: -
j_gene: TRBJ1-2
d_gene: TRBD1
CDR3nt: TGTGCCAGCAGCCAAGAACGGACAGGGGGCTATGGCTACACCTTC
CDR3aa: CASSQERTGGYGYTF

v_gene: TRBV19
abundance: -
j_gene: TRBJ2-3
d_gene: -
CDR3nt: TGTGCCAGTAGCGTCCAGAACAGTGCAGATACGCAGTATTTT
CDR3aa: CASSVQNSADTQYF

v_gene: TRBV20-1
abundance: -
j_gene: TRBJ1-1
d_gene: -
CDR3nt: TGCAGTGCTGGCGGGGAGACTGAAGCTTTCTTT
CDR3aa: CSAGGETEAFF

v_gene: TRBV9
abundance: few
j_gene: TRBJ1-2
d_gene: TRBD1
CDR3nt: TGTGCCAGCAGCGTAGGATTCGGACAGGCCTATGGCTACACCTTC
CDR3aa: CASSVGFGQAYGYTF

v_gene: TRBV5-1
abundance: -
j_gene: TRBJ1-2
d_gene: -
CDR3nt: TGCGCCAGCAGCCGGGACATTTATAACTATGGCTACACCTTC
CDR3aa: CASSRDIYNYGYTF

v_gene: TRBV5-1
abundance: -
j_gene: TRBJ2-5
d_gene: -
CDR3nt: TGCGCCAGCAGCTTGTACCAGGGCCAAGAGACCCAGTACTTC
CDR3aa: CASSLYQGQETQYF

v_gene: TRBV10-1
abundance: -
j_gene: TRBJ2-3
d_gene: -
CDR3nt: TGCGCCAGCAGTGACACGGGTGGGGGCCGACGAGGGACGCAGTATTTT
CDR3aa: CASSDTGGGRRGTQYF

v_gene: TRBV5-4
abundance: -
j_gene: TRBJ1-1
d_gene: -
CDR3nt: TGTGCCAGCAGCCCTGGAGGTCACACTGAAGCTTTCTTT
CDR3aa: CASSPGGHTEAFF

v_gene: TRBV7-3
abundance: -
j_gene: TRBJ1-5
d_gene: -
CDR3nt: TGTGCCAGCAACGTCCCACAGGGAGTGAATCAGCCCCAGCATTTT
CDR3aa: CASNVPQGVNQPQHF

v_gene: TRBV27
abundance: -
j_gene: TRBJ2-7
d_gene: TRBD2
CDR3nt: TGTGCCAGCAGCCTGGGGGGGAACGAGCAGTACTTC
CDR3aa: CASSLGGNEQYF

v_gene: TRBV24-1
abundance: -
j_gene: TRBJ2-7
d_gene: -
CDR3nt: TGTGCCACCAGTGATCCAGGGTACGAGCAGTACTTC
CDR3aa: CATSDPGYEQYF

v_gene: TRBV27
abundance: -
j_gene: TRBJ1-4
d_gene: TRBD1
CDR3nt: TGTGCCAGCAGCTCTCGGACAGGGGGGTGGAACGAAAAACTGTTTTTT
CDR3aa: CASSSRTGGWNEKLFF

v_gene: TRBV24-1
abundance: -
j_gene: TRBJ2-2
d_gene: TRBD1
CDR3nt: TGTGCCACCAGTGATTCGGCAGGGGGTTACGCGAACACCGGGGAGCTGTTTTTT
CDR3aa: CATSDSAGGYANTGELFF

v_gene: TRBV19
abundance: -
j_gene: TRBJ2-2
d_gene: -
CDR3nt: TGTGCCAGTAGAGAGTTCCACACCGGGGAGCTGTTTTTT
CDR3aa: CASREFHTGELFF

v_gene: TRBV6-5
abundance: -
j_gene: TRBJ2-7
d_gene: TRBD1
CDR3nt: TGTGCCAGCAGTTACTCCGACAGGGTCTACGAGCAGTACTTC
CDR3aa: CASSYSDRVYEQYF

v_gene: TRBV18
abundance: few
j_gene: TRBJ1-6
d_gene: TRBD1
CDR3nt: TGTGCCAGCTCACTGGGACAGGATAATTCACCCCTCCACTTT
CDR3aa: CASSLGQDNSPLHF

v_gene: TRBV7-8
abundance: -
j_gene: TRBJ2-1
d_gene: TRBD2
CDR3nt: TGTGCCAGCAGCTTAGACCTAGCGGGGAACAATGAGCAGTTCTTC
CDR3aa: CASSLDLAGNNEQFF

v_gene: TRBV10-1
abundance: -
j_gene: TRBJ2-2
d_gene: -
CDR3nt: TGCGCCAGCAGTGAGTCTGAAAGGGGGAACACCGGGGAGCTGTTTTTT
CDR3aa: CASSESERGNTGELFF

v_gene: TRBV2
abundance: -
j_gene: TRBJ1-4
d_gene: TRBD1
CDR3nt: TGTGCCAGCAGCGGGACAGCCCCCTGGGCCACGTTTTTT
CDR3aa: CASSGTAPWATFF

v_gene: TRBV7-9
abundance: -
j_gene: TRBJ2-2
d_gene: -
CDR3nt: TGTGCCAGCAGCCCGAAGGGAAGGGGTCCGTCGACCGGGGAGCTGTTTTTT
CDR3aa: CASSPKGRGPSTGELFF

v_gene: TRBV27
abundance: once
j_gene: TRBJ2-2
d_gene: -
CDR3nt: TGTGCCAGCAGTTTAGCCAGGGGGGCCACCGGGGAGCTGTTTTTT
CDR3aa: CASSLARGATGELFF

v_gene: TRBV15
abundance: once
j_gene: TRBJ2-7
d_gene: TRBD1
CDR3nt: TGTGCCACCAGCAGTAACGACAGGGGGAACGAGCAGTACTTC
CDR3aa: CATSSNDRGNEQYF

v_gene: TRBV4-2
abundance: -
j_gene: TRBJ2-5
d_gene: TRBD2
CDR3nt: TGTGCCAGCAGCCAAGATTCGGGCGGGGGGCACGAGACCCAGTACTTC
CDR3aa: CASSQDSGGGHETQYF

v_gene: TRBV5-1
abundance: -
j_gene: TRBJ2-3
d_gene: -
CDR3nt: TGCGCCAGCAGCTTGGTGGCCCCCAGGGAAGGGTCAGATACGCAGTATTTT
CDR3aa: CASSLVAPREGSDTQYF

v_gene: TRBV19
abundance: few
j_gene: TRBJ1-2
d_gene: TRBD1
CDR3nt: TGTGCCAGTACCCGAACAGGGGCCGGCGGCTACACCTTC
CDR3aa: CASTRTGAGGYTF

v_gene: TRBV5-1
abundance: -
j_gene: TRBJ2-7
d_gene: TRBD2
CDR3nt: TGCGCCAGCAGCTTGGTGGGGGGGTTCTCCTACGAGCAGTACTTC
CDR3aa: CASSLVGGFSYEQYF

v_gene: TRBV4-2
abundance: -
j_gene: TRBJ1-5
d_gene: TRBD1
CDR3nt: TGTGCCAGCAGCCAAGAAGGAATGACAGGGGGCAATCAGCCCCAGCATTTT
CDR3aa: CASSQEGMTGGNQPQHF

v_gene: TRBV5-4
abundance: -
j_gene: TRBJ2-3
d_gene: -
CDR3nt: TGTGCCAGCAGCCAAAGCACAGATACGCAGTATTTT
CDR3aa: CASSQSTDTQYF

v_gene: TRBV30
abundance: -
j_gene: TRBJ1-5
d_gene: TRBD1
CDR3nt: TGTGCCTGGAGTCTTCGGACAGGGGCTAACAATCAGCCCCAGCATTTT
CDR3aa: CAWSLRTGANNQPQHF

v_gene: TRBV7-2
abundance: once
j_gene: TRBJ1-1
d_gene: TRBD1
CDR3nt: TGTGCCAGCAGCTTAAGGTCAGGGGGCACTGAAGCTTTCTTT
CDR3aa: CASSLRSGGTEAFF

v_gene: TRBV24-1
abundance: -
j_gene: TRBJ1-5
d_gene: -
CDR3nt: TGTGCCACCAGTGACGGCAGGGCAGGGGCAGGGCAGCCCCAGCATTTT
CDR3aa: CATSDGRAGAGQPQHF

v_gene: TRBV19
abundance: -
j_gene: TRBJ1-2
d_gene: -
CDR3nt: TGTGCCAGTAGTGGAGCGAACTATGGCTACACCTTC
CDR3aa: CASSGANYGYTF

v_gene: TRBV7-9
abundance: -
j_gene: TRBJ1-4
d_gene: -
CDR3nt: TGTGCCAGTCAGGTTACTAATGAAAAACTGTTTTTT
CDR3aa: CASQVTNEKLFF

v_gene: TRBV2
abundance: few
j_gene: TRBJ2-7
d_gene: -
CDR3nt: TGTGCCAGCAGACAGTTTAACTACGAGCAGTACTTC
CDR3aa: CASRQFNYEQYF

v_gene: TRBV10-3
abundance: -
j_gene: TRBJ2-2
d_gene: -
CDR3nt: TGTGCCATCAGAGCTAAAGGGACAGGCGGGGGCACCGGGGAGCTGTTTTTT
CDR3aa: CAIRAKGTGGGTGELFF

v_gene: TRBV21-1
abundance: -
j_gene: TRBJ1-3
d_gene: -
CDR3nt: TGTGCCAGCAGCACTTCGGACAGGGACCCTGGAAACACCATATATTTT
CDR3aa: CASSTSDRDPGNTIYF

v_gene: TRBV11-3
abundance: -
j_gene: TRBJ1-1
d_gene: -
CDR3nt: TGTGCCAGCAGCTGGACAGTCTGGGACACTGAAGCTTTCTTT
CDR3aa: CASSWTVWDTEAFF

v_gene: TRBV5-8
abundance: -
j_gene: TRBJ1-2
d_gene: -
CDR3nt: TGTGCCAGCAGCTTCAGGGGTCAGGGATATGGCTACACCTTC
CDR3aa: CASSFRGQGYGYTF

v_gene: TRBV4-1
abundance: -
j_gene: TRBJ1-4
d_gene: TRBD1
CDR3nt: TGCGCCAGCAGCCAAGATTTGGGGACAGGGACCTTAAAACTGTTTTTT
CDR3aa: CASSQDLGTGTLKLFF